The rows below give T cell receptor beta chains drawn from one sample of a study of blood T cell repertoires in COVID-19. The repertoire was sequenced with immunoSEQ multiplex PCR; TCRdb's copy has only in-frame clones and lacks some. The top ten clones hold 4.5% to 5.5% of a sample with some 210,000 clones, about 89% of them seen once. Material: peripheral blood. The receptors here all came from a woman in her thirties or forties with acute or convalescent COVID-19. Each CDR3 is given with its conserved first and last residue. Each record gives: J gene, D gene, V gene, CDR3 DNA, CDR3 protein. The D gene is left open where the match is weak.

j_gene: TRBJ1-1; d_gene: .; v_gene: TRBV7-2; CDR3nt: TGTGCCAGCAGCCCCCAATCCAGGGAAACTGAAGCTTTCTTT; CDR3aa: CASSPQSRETEAFF
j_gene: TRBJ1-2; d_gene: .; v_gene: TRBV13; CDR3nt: TGTGCCAGCAGCTTAGGGCAGGTCTATGGCTACACCTTC; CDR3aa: CASSLGQVYGYTF
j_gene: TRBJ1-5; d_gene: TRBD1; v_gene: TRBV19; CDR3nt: TGTGCCAGTAGTGGGACAGGGGGCGCGGGAAATCAGCCCCAGCATTTT; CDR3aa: CASSGTGGAGNQPQHF
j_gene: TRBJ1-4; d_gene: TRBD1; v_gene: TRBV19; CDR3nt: TGTGCCAGTAGTGGAACAGGGGGGACTATAAATGAAAAACTGTTTTTT; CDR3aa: CASSGTGGTINEKLFF
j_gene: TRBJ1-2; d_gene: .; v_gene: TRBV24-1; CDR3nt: TGTGCCACCAATGGGGGAGGGGCGGGCGATGGCTACACCTTC; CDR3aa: CATNGGGAGDGYTF
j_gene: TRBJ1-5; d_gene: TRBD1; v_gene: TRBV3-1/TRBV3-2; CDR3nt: TGTGCCAGCAGCCCCAGGGGGACAATCAATCAGCCCCAGCATTTT; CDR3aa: CASSPRGTINQPQHF
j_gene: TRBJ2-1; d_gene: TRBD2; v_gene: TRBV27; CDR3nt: TGTGCCAGCAGGCCTAGTGGGACTAGCGGGGGCTTAACCTACAATGAGCAGTTCTTC; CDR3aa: CASRPSGTSGGLTYNEQFF
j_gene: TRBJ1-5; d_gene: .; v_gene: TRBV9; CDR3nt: TGTGCCAGCAGCGTAGGCGGCGGCAATCAGCCCCAGCATTTT; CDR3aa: CASSVGGGNQPQHF
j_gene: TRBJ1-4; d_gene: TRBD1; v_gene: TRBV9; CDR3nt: TGTGCCAGCAGCGGACGACAGGGGACTAATGAAAAACTGTTTTTT; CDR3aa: CASSGRQGTNEKLFF
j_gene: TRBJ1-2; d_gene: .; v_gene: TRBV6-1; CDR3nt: TGTGCCAGCAGTGAATTGAGGCATGGCTACACCTTC; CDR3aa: CASSELRHGYTF
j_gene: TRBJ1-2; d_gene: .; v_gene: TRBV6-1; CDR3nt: TGTGCCAGCAGTGTCGCCCAGGCAGGACAGTTTAACTATGGCTACACCTTC; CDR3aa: CASSVAQAGQFNYGYTF